The 26 T cell receptor beta chains below all came from one sample that was sequenced in a study of human T cells and chemical hapten exposure. TCRdb used MiXCR to reprocess the RACE reads, holding one entry per CDR3 protein. The data show over 300,000 distinct CDR3 sequences, less than 6.5% seen once. The time point here: pre-sensitization, week 0. Treatment specified: therapeutic diphenylcyclopropenone sensitization with weekly scalp DPC. The material was whole blood, obtained in connection with sensitization to the hapten diphenylcyclopropenone (DPC). Every receptor here comes from a woman aged 45-59 years with alopecia areata. Some clones in this sample may be carry-over from other donors' samples.

About this clonotype: This may arise from a read error, as a much more abundant clone is one base away. The conserved phenylalanine or tryptophan is not found at the CDR3 terminus, so this likely reflects a read error. The CDR3 reads CASSQVMSAGELFL. CDR3 in DNA: TGTGCCAGCAGCCAAGTGATGTCAGCCGGGGAGCTGTTTCTT. The rearrangement links TRBV3-1 to TRBJ2-2; D uncertain. The V gene's germline CDR1 is LGHDT and CDR2 YNNKEL (reference sequence). CDR3 length: 14 residues. The V gene lost 1 base and the J gene lost 6 bases, with 9 bases spanning the gap.

This rearrangement joins TRBV3-1 to TRBJ2-1, with no clear D. From germline, CDR1 is LGHDT and CDR2 YNNKEL (reference sequence). Trimming cost V 4 bases and J 1 base, with 11 bases left between them. The CDR3 runs 15 residues. CDR3 coding DNA: TGTGCCAGCAGCCTTATCGTAGAATCCTACAATGAGCAGTTCTTC. Its protein is CASSLIVESYNEQFF.

V gene TRBV7-2 combines with J gene TRBJ1-5, with TRBD1 matching over 11 bases. Germline V gene sequence: CDR1 SGHTA, CDR2 FQGNSA. J gave up 1 base and V 4 bases, and 3 bases lay outside the gene matches. The CDR3 totals 16 residues. CDR3 DNA sequence: TGTGCCAGCAGCTCGGGACAGGGGGGGAGCAATCAGCCCCAGCATTTT. This translates into CASSSGQGGSNQPQHF.

This clonotype appeared many times. The chain joins TRBV3-1 to TRBJ2-6, with 7 positions matching TRBD1. V shed 4 bases, J shed 0 bases, and the junction held 9 bases outside the gene matches. This CDR3 comprises 18 residues. Germline-derived CDR1 and CDR2 are LGHDT and YNNKEL (reference sequence). Here the CDR3 DNA reads TGTGCCAGCAGCCGTGGACAGGTTAGAGCCTCTGGGGCCAACGTCCTGACTTTC. Encoded protein: CASSRGQVRASGANVLTF.

CDR3 residues: CASSMGRRLQPQHF. CDR3 bases: TGTGCCAGTAGTATGGGGCGTAGACTTCAGCCCCAGCATTTT. The chain employs TRBV19 and TRBJ1-5; a possible D gene is TRBD1 (5 bases). V was trimmed by 3 bases and J by 6 bases, leaving 12 bases between them. The germline V gene encodes CDR1 LNHDA and CDR2 SQIVND (reference sequence). The length of the CDR3 is 14 residues.

This clonotype appeared many times. J is TRBJ2-3 and V is TRBV5-1; 10 bases fit TRBD2. The CDR3 runs 16 residues. The V gene end was trimmed by 3 bases and the J gene end by 0 bases; junction bases not matched to a gene: 4. Germline-derived CDR1 and CDR2 are SGHRS and YFSETQ. The DNA for the CDR3 is TGCGCCAGCAGCTCAGGACTAGCGGAAAGCACAGATACGCAGTATTTT. This translates into CASSSGLAESTDTQYF.

As for this clonotype: A much larger clone differs by one base, so this may be a read error. The chain recombines TRBV20-1 with TRBJ2-4; D gene unclear. Trimming pared 0 bases from V and 8 bases from J, leaving 14 bases between. This CDR3 is 14 amino acids long. In germline, CDR1 is DFQATT, CDR2 SNEGSKA (reference sequence). CDR3 sequence reads: CSARDEGQWDIQYF. DNA of the CDR3: TGCAGTGCTAGAGATGAAGGGCAGTGGGACATTCAGTACTTC.

V and J are TRBV6-6 and TRBJ2-1, with TRBD1 as a possible D gene (6 bases). The CDR3 runs to 13 residues. Germline V gives CDR1 MNHNY, CDR2 SVGAGI (reference sequence). V dropped 7 bases and J dropped 12 bases, with 19 bases sitting between them. Here the CDR3 reads CASTSRQGPWQFF. CDR3 nucleotides: TGTGCCAGCACCTCAAGGCAGGGGCCATGGCAGTTCTTC.

The sample holds a few counts of this clonotype. The chain joins TRBV5-4 to TRBJ2-7; D possibly uses TRBD1 or TRBD2 (7 bases each). The CDR3 is 16 residues long. Germline V gives CDR1 SGHNT, CDR2 YYREEE (reference sequence). V lost 2 bases and J lost 0, with 15 bases in between. CDR3 nucleotide sequence: TGTGCCAGCAGCTTCCCTCCAGGGGGGGCCTCCTACGAGCAGTACTTC. Amino acid sequence: CASSFPPGGASYEQYF.

In its sample, this clonotype was seen many times. This chain links TRBV11-1 with TRBJ2-3; D could derive from TRBD1 or TRBD2 (6 bases each). Germline values: CDR1 SGHAT, CDR2 FQDESV (reference sequence). The V end lost 3 bases, the J end lost 2 bases, and 18 bases lay between the germline ends. CDR3 size: 17 residues. CDR3 DNA: TGTGCCAGCAGCTTGGCGGGACATTCTCTTCTCACAGATACGCAGTATTTT. It specifies CASSLAGHSLLTDTQYF.

This chain joins TRBV9 and TRBJ1-6, with TRBD1 identical over 11 bases. This CDR3 has 15 residues. The V gene end was trimmed by 3 bases and the J gene end by 7 bases; junction bases not matched to a gene: 3. Germline CDR1 reads SGDLS; CDR2 reads YYNGEE. CDR3 DNA: TGTGCCAGCAGCGGAGGACAGGGGGCGAATTCACCCCTCCACTTT. It codes for CASSGGQGANSPLHF.

This clonotype was seen a handful of times. The J gene is TRBJ1-1, the V gene TRBV4-1; D not resolved. Between the trimmed V and J ends, which lost 4 bases and 5 bases, there was a span of 14 bases. The CDR3 length is 14 residues. Germline V gene lookup returns CDR1 MGHRA and CDR2 YSYEKL. CDR3 DNA: TGCGCCAGCAGCCTGTCGGGAGCGAAGACTGAAGCTTTCTTT. Translated: CASSLSGAKTEAFF.

The J gene is TRBJ2-1, the V gene TRBV5-1, with 10 positions matching TRBD1. The V and J ends lost 0 bases and 10 bases, in that order; junction bases with no gene match: 10. The CDR3 has 16 residues. The V gene's germline CDR1 is SGHRS and CDR2 YFSETQ. The CDR3 sequence: CASSLDPRQGAGEQFF. Here the CDR3 DNA reads TGCGCCAGCAGCTTGGATCCGCGACAGGGGGCTGGGGAGCAGTTCTTC.

This clonotype was counted only a few times. The rearrangement links TRBV13 to TRBJ2-5; D may be TRBD2 (5 bases). The CDR3 totals 14 residues. V was trimmed by 5 bases and J by 4 bases, leaving 14 bases between them. Looked up from germline, CDR1 is PRHDT and CDR2 is FYEKMQ (reference sequence). In DNA, the CDR3 is TGTGCCAGCAGCCCTTCCCGGAGGTTAGAGACCCAGTACTTC. Amino acids: CASSPSRRLETQYF.

This clonotype came up many times. This rearrangement joins TRBV5-4 to TRBJ2-3; a weak D match, TRBD2 (6 bases). In germline, CDR1 is SGHNT, CDR2 YYREEE (reference sequence). The CDR3 is made up of 17 amino acids. Trimming took 1 base from V and 4 from J, leaving 19 bases between them. The CDR3: CASSLSSGRKSADTQYF. The DNA for the CDR3 is TGTGCCAGCAGCTTGTCGAGCGGGCGTAAATCCGCAGATACGCAGTATTTT.

This clonotype was observed many times. The chain has TRBV6-5 and TRBJ1-5, with D perhaps TRBD1 (6 bases). The V gene's germline CDR1 is MNHEY and CDR2 SVGAGI. The V end was cut by 0 bases, the J end by 2 bases, with 14 bases between. The CDR3 covers 17 residues. CDR3 nucleotides: TGTGCCAGCAGTTACTCGAGGAGGGGGTATGGCAATCAGCCCCAGCATTTT. Its translation is CASSYSRRGYGNQPQHF.

The V gene is TRBV4-2, the J gene TRBJ2-1, with D unclear. Germline V gene sequence: CDR1 LGHNA, CDR2 YNFKEQ. V gave up 1 base and J gave up 5 bases, with 3 bases separating them. The CDR3 covers 12 residues. In nucleotides, the CDR3 is TGTGCCAGCAGCCAAGTGAACAATGAGCAGTTCTTC. Translated, it gives CASSQVNNEQFF.

This chain links TRBV7-9 with TRBJ1-2, with 7 bases that match TRBD1. V lost 5 bases to trimming and J lost 4 bases; unmatched junction nucleotides: 7. CDR3 size: 14 residues. The V gene's germline CDR1 is SEHNR and CDR2 FQNEAQ (reference sequence). The CDR3 here is CASSTGQPTYGYTF. The DNA of the CDR3 is TGTGCCAGCAGCACGGGACAGCCGACCTATGGCTACACCTTC.

J is TRBJ1-1 and V is TRBV18; D not resolved. The CDR3 is 14 residues long. Germline V gene lookup returns CDR1 KGHSH and CDR2 LQKENI. The V gene lost 3 bases and the J gene lost 5 bases, with 13 bases spanning the gap. The CDR3 sequence is CASSPGISGTEAFF. The DNA of the CDR3 is TGTGCCAGCTCACCTGGCATTTCGGGGACTGAAGCTTTCTTT.

This clonotype was detected ten times or more. The J gene is TRBJ1-4, the V gene TRBV5-1; D unresolved. CDR3 size: 17 residues. The V end was cut by 0 bases, the J end by 3 bases, with 15 bases between. Germline lookup yields CDR1 SGHRS and CDR2 YFSETQ. CDR3 protein: CASSLGPGTGANEKLFF. CDR3 coding DNA: TGCGCCAGCAGCTTGGGGCCGGGCACGGGCGCTAATGAAAAACTGTTTTTT. Complete variable domain (other parts from reference TRBV5-1 and TRBJ1-4): KAGVTQTPRYLIKTRGQQVTLSCSPISGHRSVSWYQQTPGQGLQFLFEYFSETQRNKGNFPGRFSGRQFSNSRSEMNVSTLELGDSALYLCASSLGPGTGANEKLFFGSGTQLSVL.

V is TRBV6-2 or TRBV6-3 and J is TRBJ2-1, with 12 nucleotides matching TRBD2. The V segment lost 6 bases and the J segment 8 bases; nucleotides outside the gene matches: 11. The CDR3 runs 16 residues. CDR1 is MNHEY and CDR2 is SVGEGT in the germline V gene. CDR3 in amino acids: CASSYGLAGRTYEQFF. CDR3 nucleotides: TGTGCCAGCAGCTACGGACTAGCGGGAAGGACATATGAGCAGTTCTTC.

This clonotype was detected ten times or more. The V and J genes are TRBV12-3 or TRBV12-4 and TRBJ2-1; D perhaps matches TRBD2 (5 bases). The V end was cut by 5 bases, the J end by 3 bases, with 17 bases between. The CDR3 has 16 residues. The DNA for the CDR3 is TGTGCCAGCAGTCTACTGGACGGCCGGGGCTACAATGAGCAGTTCTTC. It is translated as CASSLLDGRGYNEQFF.

V is TRBV19 and J is TRBJ1-5; perhaps TRBD1 as D (5 bases). CDR3 length equals 15 residues. The ends were cut back, 7 bases at V and 3 bases at J, with 16 bases in the middle. Germline V gene lookup returns CDR1 LNHDA and CDR2 SQIVND (reference sequence). The CDR3 here is CASNTGGFANQPQHF. The DNA of the CDR3 is TGTGCCAGTAACACGGGGGGGTTCGCCAATCAGCCCCAGCATTTT. Using reference TRBV19 and TRBJ1-5 for the parts outside the CDR3, the full variable domain is DGGITQSPKYLFRKEGQNVTLSCEQNLNHDAMYWYRQDPGQGLRLIYYSQIVNDFQKGDIAEGYSVSREKKESFPLTVTSAQKNPTAFYLCASNTGGFANQPQHFGDGTRLSIL.

At least ten counts were recorded for this clonotype. CDR3 sequence: CASSATSGTYEQYF. CDR3 coding DNA: TGTGCCAGCAGCGCGACTAGCGGAACCTACGAGCAGTACTTC. V usage is TRBV9 and J usage is TRBJ2-7, with 9 bases lining up with TRBD2. V shed 3 bases and J 2 bases; nucleotides not matched to a gene: 3. The CDR3 is made up of 14 amino acids. CDR1 is SGDLS and CDR2 is YYNGEE in the germline V gene.

This clonotype was observed a handful of times. The chain links TRBV6-5 to TRBJ2-5; D not resolved. This CDR3 spans 15 amino acids. Trimming took off 6 bases at V and 4 bases at J, with 18 bases between the two ends. In germline, CDR1 is MNHEY, CDR2 SVGAGI. The CDR3 loop reads CASSSGPPARETQYF. Here the CDR3 DNA reads TGTGCCAGCAGCTCTGGACCCCCGGCCAGAGAGACCCAGTACTTC.

This clonotype was detected a few times. J is TRBJ2-6 and V is TRBV9; maybe TRBD2 (6 bases). V was cut by 3 bases and J by 0 bases, with 13 bases left in between. The CDR3 covers 17 residues. Germline CDR1 and CDR2: SGDLS and YYNGEE. CDR3 sequence (DNA): TGTGCCAGCAGCGAGGGTGGCGGGGACTCTGGGGCCAACGTCCTGACTTTC. It yields the protein CASSEGGGDSGANVLTF.